The 18 T cell receptor beta chains below come from one sample, sequenced in a study of T cell responses to AZD1222 COVID-19 vaccine. Method: immunoSEQ multiplex PCR; TCRdb's copy keeps in-frame clones and lacks some. The sample holds about 170,000 clones, more than 80% seen once. The sample in question was peripheral blood, obtained on day 0 of AZD1222 vaccination. These receptors were collected from an adult in good health.

This chain connects TRBV9 to TRBJ1-1; 9 bases match TRBD1. The CDR3 contains 14 residues. CDR1 and CDR2 from the germline V gene are SGDLS and YYNGEE. Unmatched junction bases numbered 4, after V lost 5 bases and J lost 2 bases. The CDR3 is CASSGTGSNTEAFF. The DNA of the CDR3 is TGTGCCAGCAGTGGGACAGGGTCAAACACTGAAGCTTTCTTT.

The rearrangement links TRBV10-3 to TRBJ2-1, with 7 bases fitting TRBD1. The CDR3 length is 13 residues. V was pared by 2 bases and J by 9 bases, with 4 bases of the junction left unmatched. Germline values: CDR1 ENHRY, CDR2 SYGVKD. DNA of the CDR3: TGTGCCATCAGTGAGACCGCAGGGGGTGAGCAGTTCTTC. It codes for CAISETAGGEQFF.

The rearrangement joins TRBV18 to TRBJ2-7; D is possibly TRBD1 (6 bases). The CDR3 runs to 17 residues. With 3 bases removed from V and 4 bases from J, the gap between germline ends came to 22 bases. Per germline, CDR1 KGHSH and CDR2 LQKENI. The CDR3, as DNA: TGTGCCAGCTCACCGTTTGCAACCTCGCGACAGGTATACGAGCAGTACTTC. Its protein product is CASSPFATSRQVYEQYF.

This clone appeared a few times. CDR3 protein: CASSLVSGGDSPLHF. In DNA form, the CDR3 reads TGTGCCAGCAGCTTAGTATCCGGGGGTGATTCACCCCTCCACTTT. The rearrangement joins TRBV7-9 to TRBJ1-6, with D perhaps TRBD1 (5 bases). Germline CDR1 and CDR2: SEHNR and FQNEAQ (reference sequence). The CDR3 consists of 15 residues. Between the trimmed V and J ends, which lost 1 base and 8 bases, there was a span of 12 bases. Based on the CDR3 plus reference TRBV7-9 and TRBJ1-6, the full variable domain is DTGVSQNPRHKITKRGQNVTFRCDPISEHNRLYWYRQTLGQGPEFLTYFQNEAQLEKSRLLSDRFSAERPKGSFSTLEIQRTEQGDSAMYLCASSLVSGGDSPLHFGNGTRLTVT.

The chain couples TRBV28 to TRBJ1-5, with D perhaps matching TRBD1 (5 bases). CDR3 length: 14 amino acids. The V end was cut by 4 bases, the J end by 5 bases, with 12 bases between. Germline V gene sequence: CDR1 MDHEN, CDR2 SYDVKM. CDR3 amino acids: CASSSRTRDQPQHF. The CDR3, as DNA: TGTGCCAGCAGTTCCCGGACAAGAGATCAGCCCCAGCATTTT.

This clone was observed a handful of times. This chain uses TRBV10-3 with TRBJ2-1; tentatively, D is TRBD1 (5 bases). There are 19 residues in the CDR3. Germline V gene data show CDR1 as ENHRY and CDR2 as SYGVKD. Between the trimmed V and J ends, which lost 6 bases and 0 bases, there was a span of 24 bases. The CDR3 is CAISPPLARQTSSYNEQFF. The CDR3 DNA reads TGTGCCATCAGCCCACCGTTGGCCCGACAGACGAGCTCCTACAATGAGCAGTTCTTC.

This clone was detected only once. This CDR3 reads CASSLFKGGTEAFF. CDR3 sequence (DNA): TGTGCCAGCAGCCTGTTTAAGGGGGGAACTGAAGCTTTCTTT. The chain combines TRBV3-1 (or the pseudogene TRBV3-2) with TRBJ1-1; tentative D call: TRBD1 (6 bases). Trimming shortened V by 4 bases and J by 5 bases, and 14 bases separated the two germline ends. Per the germline V gene, CDR1 is LGHDT and CDR2 is YNNKEL (reference sequence). The CDR3 extends over 14 amino acids.

The chain recombines TRBV27 with TRBJ2-7; TRBD1 is a possible D gene (8 bases). The CDR3 has 14 amino acids. V gave up 3 bases and J gave up 4 bases, with 13 bases separating them. Germline V CDR1 and CDR2: MNHEY, SMNVEV (reference sequence). The CDR3 spells CASSLAQGGYEQYF. Written as DNA, the CDR3 is TGTGCCAGCAGTTTGGCACAGGGGGGGTACGAGCAGTACTTC.

The V call is TRBV4-2, the J call TRBJ1-3; TRBD1 might be the D (5 bases). The CDR3 has 15 amino acids. The V gene's germline CDR1 is LGHNA and CDR2 YNFKEQ. V gave up 5 bases and J gave up 0 bases, with 11 bases separating them. The CDR3 here is CASSEGLHSGNTIYF. CDR3 nucleotide sequence: TGTGCCAGCAGCGAGGGACTGCACTCTGGAAACACCATATATTTT.

The chain joins TRBV27 to TRBJ1-2; the match to TRBD1 covers 7 bases. The CDR3 spans 14 residues. Trimming cost V 10 bases and J 11 bases; bases outside gene matches: 19. Germline CDR1 MNHEY, CDR2 SMNVEV (reference sequence). This CDR3 reads CATRPIQGKKGYTF. CDR3 DNA: TGTGCCACACGCCCAATACAGGGGAAAAAAGGTTACACCTTC.

The CDR3 DNA follows: TGCAGCGTCGCAGGACTAGCGGGGAGGAACACCGGGGAGCTGTTTTTT. Its protein product is CSVAGLAGRNTGELFF. V and J are TRBV29-1 and TRBJ2-2; 12 nucleotides line up with TRBD2. V dropped 6 bases and J dropped 1; count of bases not matched to a gene: 6. Germline lookup yields CDR1 SQVTM and CDR2 ANQGSEA. CDR3 length: 16 amino acids.

The chain is built from TRBV6-2 or TRBV6-3 and TRBJ2-7; perhaps TRBD2 as D (6 bases). Trimming cost V 4 bases and J 2 bases, with 15 bases left between them. The germline V gene encodes CDR1 MNHEY and CDR2 SVGEGT. The CDR3 has 15 amino acids. In DNA form, the CDR3 reads TGTGCCAGCAGTTTCGGACTACCGGCAGCCTACGAGCAGTACTTC. This codes for CASSFGLPAAYEQYF.

Details on this clone: The junction departs from the called germline gene at one end, perhaps through a read error. The chain carries TRBV19 and TRBJ1-6, with a weak D call TRBD1 (5 bases). The CDR3 totals 14 residues. Germline V gene lookup returns CDR1 LNHDA and CDR2 SQIVND (reference sequence). This CDR3 is CASSIGGYDSPLHF. Here the CDR3 DNA reads TGTGCCAGTAGTATAGGGGGCTATGATTCACCCCTCCACTTT.

The chain links TRBV19 to TRBJ1-1, with a weak D call TRBD1 (5 bases). Germline loops: CDR1 LNHDA, CDR2 SQIVND (reference sequence). V shed 3 bases and J shed 0 bases, with 20 bases lying between them. This CDR3 is built from 18 residues. This CDR3 reads CASSMFGTQVDMNTEAFF. CDR3 nucleotide sequence: TGTGCCAGTAGTATGTTCGGGACCCAGGTCGATATGAACACTGAAGCTTTCTTT.

The chain combines TRBV5-6 with TRBJ1-2; perhaps TRBD1 as D (5 bases). V dropped 0 bases and J dropped 7 bases, with 19 bases sitting between them. From germline, CDR1 is SGHDT and CDR2 YYEEEE. This CDR3 region has 16 residues. DNA of the CDR3: TGTGCCAGCAGCTTGGGCTACGGGACTCTGAGTCGTGGCTACACCTTC. It specifies CASSLGYGTLSRGYTF.

This chain joins TRBV3-1 (or the pseudogene TRBV3-2) and TRBJ2-7; D is uncertain. V was shortened by 6 bases and J by 4 bases, with 19 bases between the two germline ends. Per the germline V gene, CDR1 is LGHDT and CDR2 is YNNKEL (reference sequence). The CDR3 loop spans 15 amino acids. CDR3 DNA: TGTGCCAGCAGTGGTGGCATGAGTTTGTTTTACGAGCAGTACGTC. Protein product: CASSGGMSLFYEQYV.

The chain has TRBV10-3 and TRBJ2-7, with unresolved D. This CDR3 spans 15 amino acids. The germline V gene encodes CDR1 ENHRY and CDR2 SYGVKD. Trimming removed 0 bases at V and 3 bases at J, with 12 bases between. The CDR3 DNA is TGTGCCATCAGTGAGTCAGGCAGCCTGGACTACGAGCAGTACTTC. Translating it yields CAISESGSLDYEQYF.

The V and J genes are TRBV5-4 and TRBJ2-5; 12 bases match TRBD2. This CDR3 has 16 amino acids. V was pared by 4 bases and J by 2 bases, with 6 bases of the junction left unmatched. CDR1 is SGHNT and CDR2 is YYREEE in the germline V gene (reference sequence). CDR3 coding DNA: TGTGCCAGCAGCCAGACTAGCGGGGGACGTCAAGAGACCCAGTACTTC. This encodes CASSQTSGGRQETQYF.